This T cell receptor (beta chain) was retrieved from a study of cytomegalovirus exposure and HLA in healthy donors. The CDR3 has 17 residues. Assay used: immunoSEQ multiplex PCR; TCRdb lists only in-frame clones, some missing. The sample carries 110,000 to 150,000 clones, about 91% recorded once. Findings of the study overall: Investigators reported some 150 TCR beta chains as tied to cytomegalovirus.

Comments on this clone: The antigen is unknown.

The sample was PBMCs. This receptor was obtained from a woman aged 18 to 35 in good health and CMV-seropositive. This rearrangement joins TRBV1 to TRBJ1-1; the table's D call TRBD1 went unverified against the DNA. TRBV1 represents a pseudogene. Written as DNA, the CDR3 is TGCACCAGCAGCCATGAGGCTACAGGGGGCGGACGCACTGAAGCTTTCTTT. This encodes CTSSHEATGGGRTEAFF.